One T cell receptor (beta chain) is described in this entry. It has no known antigen specificity. The sample holds no much larger clone one base away, and base qualities are not on file. The germline V gene gives CDR1 as SGDLS and CDR2 as YYNGEE. The CDR3 holds 14 amino acids from the cysteine to the phenylalanine. The kept DNA is CDR3 alone, 42 bases in frame from the first base. V is clipped by 3 bases and J by 9 bases, and the sequence between their germline boundaries is 15 bases long. RNA was extracted using the RNeasy kit, and about 0.45 to 1 ug of the RNA was reverse transcribed with random hexamers. The immunoSEQ multiplex PCR assay, covering 54 Vbeta and 13 Jbeta segments, was used to amplify TCR beta CDR3 regions. PCR amplification bias was corrected using a synthetic template baseline for primer optimization and computational correction. Per the source publication's procedure: Reads were annotated to V, D and J genes according to IMGT and were analyzed with immunoSEQ Analyzer, with only productive sequences retained. Clonality was calculated as one minus the Shannon entropy normalized by log2 of the number of productive unique sequences. Public and private clones were assessed among the 100 most prevalent clones of each patient and control. A clone was defined as Susac-specific if it was absent from the healthy and MS cohorts, from 1052 published viral clones and from other ImmuneACCESS disease sequences. The public reads were quality trimmed at Q25 with fastp and then assembled into clones with MiXCR by TCRdb, keeping productive beta chains. Identical CDR3 proteins give one entry, which carries the most common genes and DNA. For this entry, the V and J calls and clone size follow TCRdb and not the study's own pipeline. The sample has 140,000 or so distinct CDR3 sequences on record, under 97% of them singletons. Roughly 0.084% of the sample is in the top ten clones.

This sample is part of a study of CD8 T cells in Susac syndrome (dated by TCRdb to about 2019). Concerning the study at large: Among the sequenced Susac syndrome patients, 5 or 6 had clinically active disease and fewer than ten were in clinical remission. Repertoire sequencing was used to test whether CD8+ T cell activation and differentiation in Susac syndrome was antigen driven. At blood withdrawal, Susac syndrome patients were therapy-naive, treated with corticosteroids (with IVIg additionally given to some), or treated with IVIg alone.

Peripheral blood CD8+ and CD4+ T cells from healthy donors, Susac syndrome patients and multiple sclerosis patients were profiled using high-throughput TCR beta sequencing. Recently defined diagnostic criteria for definite or probable disease were met by the Susac syndrome patients. Bulk CD8+ and CD4+ T cells were purified by magnetic negative isolation, while CD8+ TEMRA cells were enriched using FACS. Blood was collected in EDTA tubes and processed within 24 hours, with PBMCs isolated through density gradient centrifugation. PBMCs intended for TCR sequencing were frozen in liquid nitrogen and were later thawed in a 37 degrees C water bath. The sorted or isolated CD4+, CD8+ and CD8+ TEMRA cells reached a purity of at least 90%. Results and caveats for the whole study, not just this receptor: The number of individuals in the TCR sequencing and HLA analysis was acknowledged as relatively small. No clonal expansion was detected in the CD4+ T cell repertoire of Susac syndrome patients.

The sequenced sample consisted of CD4+ T cells from PBMCs. The sequence was collected from a human donor with Susac syndrome. Recombination joined TRBV9 with TRBJ2-2; the D gene is possibly TRBD1, with 5 bases matching. The CDR3: CASSARAIQRELFF. The bases are TGTGCCAGCAGCGCCAGGGCCATTCAACGGGAGCTGTTTTTT. The full variable domain, completed from the reference TRBV9 and TRBJ2-2 proteins outside the CDR3, reads DSGVTQTPKHLITATGQRVTLRCSPRSGDLSVYWYQQSLDQGLQFLIQYYNGEERAKGNILERFSAQQFPDLHSELNLSSLELGDSALYFCASSARAIQRELFFGEGSRLTVL.